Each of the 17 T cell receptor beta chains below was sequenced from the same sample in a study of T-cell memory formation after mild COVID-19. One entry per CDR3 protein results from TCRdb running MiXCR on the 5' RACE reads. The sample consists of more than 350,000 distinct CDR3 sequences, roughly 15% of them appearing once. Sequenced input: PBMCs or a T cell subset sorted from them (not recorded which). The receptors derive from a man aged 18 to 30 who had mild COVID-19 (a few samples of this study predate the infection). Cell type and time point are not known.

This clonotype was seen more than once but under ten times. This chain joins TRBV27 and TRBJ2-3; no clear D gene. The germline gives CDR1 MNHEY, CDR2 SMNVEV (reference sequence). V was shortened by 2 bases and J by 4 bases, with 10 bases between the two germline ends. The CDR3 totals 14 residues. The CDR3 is CASSLRSIADTQYF. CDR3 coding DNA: TGTGCCAGCAGTTTACGGTCCATCGCAGATACGCAGTATTTT.

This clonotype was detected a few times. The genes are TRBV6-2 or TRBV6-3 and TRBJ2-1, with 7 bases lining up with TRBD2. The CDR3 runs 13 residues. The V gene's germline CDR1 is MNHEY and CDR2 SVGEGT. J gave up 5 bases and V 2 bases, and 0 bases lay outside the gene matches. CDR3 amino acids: CASSYGGDNEQFF. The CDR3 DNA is TGTGCCAGCAGTTACGGGGGGGACAATGAGCAGTTCTTC.

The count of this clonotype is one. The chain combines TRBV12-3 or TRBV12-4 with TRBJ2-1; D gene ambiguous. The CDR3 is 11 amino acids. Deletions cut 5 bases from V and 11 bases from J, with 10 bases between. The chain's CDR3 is CASSPGPKQFF. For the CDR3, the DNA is TGTGCCAGCAGTCCTGGGCCGAAGCAGTTCTTC.

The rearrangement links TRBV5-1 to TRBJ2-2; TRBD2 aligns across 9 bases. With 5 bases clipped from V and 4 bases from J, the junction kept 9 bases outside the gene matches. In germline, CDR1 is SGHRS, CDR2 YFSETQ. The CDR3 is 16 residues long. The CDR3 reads CASSSRAGGSTGELFF. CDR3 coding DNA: TGCGCCAGCAGTTCAAGAGCGGGGGGATCCACCGGGGAGCTGTTTTTT.

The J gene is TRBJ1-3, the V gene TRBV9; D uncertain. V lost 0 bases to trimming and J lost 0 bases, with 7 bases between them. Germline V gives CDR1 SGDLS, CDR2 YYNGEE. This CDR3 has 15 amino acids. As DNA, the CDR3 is TGTGCCAGCAGCGTAGAGGCTAACTCTGGAAACACCATATATTTT. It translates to CASSVEANSGNTIYF.

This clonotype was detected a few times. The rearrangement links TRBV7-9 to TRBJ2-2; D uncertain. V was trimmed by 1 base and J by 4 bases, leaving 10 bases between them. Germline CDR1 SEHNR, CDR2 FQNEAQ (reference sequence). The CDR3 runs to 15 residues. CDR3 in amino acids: CASSLDVGFTGELFF. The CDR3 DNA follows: TGTGCCAGCAGCTTAGACGTGGGTTTCACCGGGGAGCTGTTTTTT. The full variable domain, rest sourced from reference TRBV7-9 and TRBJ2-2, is DTGVSQNPRHKITKRGQNVTFRCDPISEHNRLYWYRQTLGQGPEFLTYFQNEAQLEKSRLLSDRFSAERPKGSFSTLEIQRTEQGDSAMYLCASSLDVGFTGELFFGEGSRLTVL.

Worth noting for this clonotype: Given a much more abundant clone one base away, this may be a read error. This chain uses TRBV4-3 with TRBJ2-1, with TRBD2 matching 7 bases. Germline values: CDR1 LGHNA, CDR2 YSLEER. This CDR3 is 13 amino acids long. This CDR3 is CASSLSSSTSGGF. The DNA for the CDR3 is TGCGCCAGCAGCCTATCCTCCTCCACGTCGGGAGGCTTC.

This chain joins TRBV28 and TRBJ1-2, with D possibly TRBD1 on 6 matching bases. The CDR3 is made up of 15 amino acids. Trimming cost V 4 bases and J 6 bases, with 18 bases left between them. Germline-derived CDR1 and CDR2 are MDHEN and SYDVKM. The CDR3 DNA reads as TGTGCCAGCAGTTCCCCCGGCAGGGGCGCGGATGGCTACACCTTC. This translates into CASSSPGRGADGYTF.

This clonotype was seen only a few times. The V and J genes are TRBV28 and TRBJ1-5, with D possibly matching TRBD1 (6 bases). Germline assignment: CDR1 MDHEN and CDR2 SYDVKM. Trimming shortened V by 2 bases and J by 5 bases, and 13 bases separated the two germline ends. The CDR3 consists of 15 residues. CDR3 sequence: CASSLVYPGDQPQHF. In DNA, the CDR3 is TGTGCCAGCAGTTTAGTTTACCCAGGGGATCAGCCCCAGCATTTT.

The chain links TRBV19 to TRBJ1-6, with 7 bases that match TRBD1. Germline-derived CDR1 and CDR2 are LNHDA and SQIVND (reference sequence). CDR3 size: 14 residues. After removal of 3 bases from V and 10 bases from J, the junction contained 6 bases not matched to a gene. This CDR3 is CASSMGTDSSPLHF. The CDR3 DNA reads TGTGCCAGTAGTATGGGGACAGATTCGTCACCCCTCCACTTT. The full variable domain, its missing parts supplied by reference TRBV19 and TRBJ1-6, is DGGITQSPKYLFRKEGQNVTLSCEQNLNHDAMYWYRQDPGQGLRLIYYSQIVNDFQKGDIAEGYSVSREKKESFPLTVTSAQKNPTAFYLCASSMGTDSSPLHFGNGTRLTVT.

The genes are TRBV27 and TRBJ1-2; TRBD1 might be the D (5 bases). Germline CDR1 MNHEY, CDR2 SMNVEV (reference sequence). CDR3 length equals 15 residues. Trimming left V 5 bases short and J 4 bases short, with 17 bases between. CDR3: CASSLKRGVTYGYTF. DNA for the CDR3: TGTGCCAGCAGTCTGAAACGGGGGGTTACCTATGGCTACACCTTC.

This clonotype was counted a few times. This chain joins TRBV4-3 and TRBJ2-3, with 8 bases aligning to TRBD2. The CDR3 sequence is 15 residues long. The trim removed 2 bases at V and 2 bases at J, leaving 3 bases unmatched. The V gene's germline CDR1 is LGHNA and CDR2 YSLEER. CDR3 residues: CASSQTSGTTDTQYF. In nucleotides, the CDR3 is TGCGCCAGCAGCCAAACTAGCGGTACCACAGATACGCAGTATTTT.

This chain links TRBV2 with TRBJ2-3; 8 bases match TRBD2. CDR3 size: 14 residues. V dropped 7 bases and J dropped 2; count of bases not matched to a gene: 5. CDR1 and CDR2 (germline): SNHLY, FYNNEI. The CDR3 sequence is CASKPGGYTDTQYF. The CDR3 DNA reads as TGTGCCAGCAAACCGGGGGGGTACACAGATACGCAGTATTTT.

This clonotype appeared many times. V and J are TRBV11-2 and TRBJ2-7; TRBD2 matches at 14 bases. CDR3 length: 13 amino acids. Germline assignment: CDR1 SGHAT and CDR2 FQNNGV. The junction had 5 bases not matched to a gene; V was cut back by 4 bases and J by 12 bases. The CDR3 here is CASSSTSGGEVYV. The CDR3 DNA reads TGTGCCAGCAGCTCGACTAGCGGGGGGGAGGTGTACGTC.

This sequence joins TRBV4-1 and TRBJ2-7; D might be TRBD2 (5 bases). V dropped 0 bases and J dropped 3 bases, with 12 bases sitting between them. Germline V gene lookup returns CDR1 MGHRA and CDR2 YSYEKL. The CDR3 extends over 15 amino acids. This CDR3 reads CASSQDRSGYYEQYF. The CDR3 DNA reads TGCGCCAGCAGCCAAGATCGGTCGGGATACTACGAGCAGTACTTC.

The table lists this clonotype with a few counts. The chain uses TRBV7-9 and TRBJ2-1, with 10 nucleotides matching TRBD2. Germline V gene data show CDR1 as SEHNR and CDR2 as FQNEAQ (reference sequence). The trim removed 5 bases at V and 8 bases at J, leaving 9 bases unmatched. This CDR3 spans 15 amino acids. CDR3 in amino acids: CASSPPAGGPHEQFF. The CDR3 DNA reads TGTGCCAGCAGCCCCCCAGCGGGGGGGCCCCATGAGCAGTTCTTC.

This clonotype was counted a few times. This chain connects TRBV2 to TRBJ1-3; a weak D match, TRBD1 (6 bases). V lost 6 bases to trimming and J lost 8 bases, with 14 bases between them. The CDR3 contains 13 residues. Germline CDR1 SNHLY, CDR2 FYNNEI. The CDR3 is CASSTGSEDTIYF. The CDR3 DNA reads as TGTGCCAGCAGCACAGGGTCGGAGGACACCATATATTTT.